The 12 T cell receptor beta chains in this list originate from one sample, sequenced in a study of CD8+ T cells in alopecia areata. Described treatment: oral pan-JAK inhibitor, 5-10 mg twice daily. RNA extraction and reverse transcription yielded cDNA as sequencing template. The repertoire was sequenced with immunoSEQ multiplex PCR; TCRdb's copy has only in-frame clones and lacks some. The top ten hold approximately 3.4% of the sample, which has roughly 180,000 clones, 60% seen once. This specimen consisted of CD4+ T cells sorted from blood, obtained at week 4, from a patient treated with tofacitinib. These receptors were collected from a human donor with alopecia areata.

The chain carries TRBV6-5 and TRBJ1-2; TRBD1 is a possible D gene (5 bases). V gave up 0 bases and J gave up 4 bases, with 9 bases separating them. This CDR3 has 14 residues. Per germline, CDR1 MNHEY and CDR2 SVGAGI. The CDR3 spells CASSYSQGGYGYTF. Here the CDR3 DNA reads TGTGCCAGCAGTTACTCGCAGGGAGGCTATGGCTACACCTTC.

This rearrangement joins TRBV5-1 to TRBJ1-6; D is possibly TRBD1 (5 bases). Germline V CDR1 and CDR2: SGHRS, YFSETQ. The CDR3 is 16 amino acids. With 5 bases removed from V and 7 bases from J, the gap between germline ends came to 19 bases. Here the CDR3 DNA reads TGCGCCAGCAGTACCCGAGTGCAGGGACGAAATTCACCCCTCCACTTT. Its translation is CASSTRVQGRNSPLHF.

V and J are TRBV20-1 and TRBJ1-1; D is perhaps TRBD1 (5 bases). This CDR3 has 10 amino acids. The germline CDR1 and CDR2 sequences are DFQATT and SNEGSKA (reference sequence). Trimming stripped 4 bases from V and 9 bases from J, with 9 bases between. CDR3 DNA sequence: TGCAGTGCTACAGGGCGAAAAGCTTTCTTT. This encodes CSATGRKAFF.

The sample holds a few counts of this clone. The chain employs TRBV29-1 and TRBJ1-1; a possible D gene is TRBD1 (5 bases). Trimming left V 7 bases short and J 0 bases short, with 15 bases between. Germline loops: CDR1 SQVTM, CDR2 ANQGSEA. This CDR3 has 14 residues. The CDR3 loop is CSAWDADMNTEAFF. In DNA form, the CDR3 reads TGCAGCGCCTGGGACGCAGACATGAACACTGAAGCTTTCTTT.

The rearrangement joins TRBV28 to TRBJ2-6; tentative D call: TRBD2 (5 bases). The ends were cut back, 5 bases at V and 0 bases at J, with 8 bases in the middle. Germline assignment: CDR1 MDHEN and CDR2 SYDVKM. The CDR3 has 15 residues. As DNA, the CDR3 is TGTGCCAGCAGTCCCGGAGGCTCTGGGGCCAACGTCCTGACTTTC. As protein: CASSPGGSGANVLTF.

The genes are TRBV5-6 and TRBJ2-5; unclear D gene. Germline assignment: CDR1 SGHDT and CDR2 YYEEEE. The germline V and J ends were trimmed by 0 bases and 4 bases, with 10 bases remaining between them. CDR3 size: 14 residues. CDR3 bases: TGTGCCAGCAGCTTGGGTGGGGTGCGAGAGACCCAGTACTTC. Translating gives CASSLGGVRETQYF.

The chain employs TRBV11-2 and TRBJ1-1; D gene unclear. Germline assignment: CDR1 SGHAT and CDR2 FQNNGV. The CDR3 extends over 14 amino acids. The V gene lost 5 bases and the J gene lost 1 base, with 11 bases spanning the gap. Here the CDR3 reads CASSAPGWNTEAFF. The CDR3 region has the DNA TGTGCCAGCAGCGCGCCAGGATGGAACACTGAAGCTTTCTTT.

The J gene is TRBJ2-1, the V gene TRBV5-1, with 8 bases lining up with TRBD2. This CDR3 comprises 15 residues. Trimming cost V 4 bases and J 4 bases; bases outside gene matches: 7. CDR1 is SGHRS, CDR2 YFSETQ, per germline. The CDR3 region is CASSRIAGTYNEQFF. For the CDR3, the DNA is TGCGCCAGCAGCCGGATAGCGGGGACTTACAATGAGCAGTTCTTC.

This rearrangement joins TRBV30 to TRBJ2-7, with TRBD1 matching over 7 bases. The germline V gene has CDR1 GTSNPN and CDR2 SVGIG (reference sequence). V gave up 8 bases and J gave up 4 bases; unmatched junction bases: 8. This CDR3 has 12 amino acids. The CDR3 protein is CAGTAQGYEQYF. CDR3 bases: TGTGCCGGGACAGCACAGGGGTACGAGCAGTACTTC.

This clone was counted a single time. The chain is built from TRBV25-1 and TRBJ2-5, with a possible D match to TRBD2 (6 bases). The germline V gene encodes CDR1 MGHDK and CDR2 SYGVNS. This CDR3 has 15 amino acids. The ends were cut back, 0 bases at V and 0 bases at J, with 8 bases in the middle. CDR3 sequence (DNA): TGTGCCAGCAGTGAATATGGGGGGTACCAAGAGACCCAGTACTTC. This encodes CASSEYGGYQETQYF.

There are a few counts of this clone. The chain employs TRBV20-1 and TRBJ1-4; TRBD1 is a possible D gene (5 bases). The ends were cut back, 3 bases at V and 11 bases at J, with 10 bases in the middle. The germline V gene encodes CDR1 DFQATT and CDR2 SNEGSKA (reference sequence). This CDR3 comprises 11 residues. The CDR3, as DNA: TGCAGTGCTAGTGGAGAGGGGAAACTGTTTTTT. Protein product: CSASGEGKLFF.

This clone has only a few counts. The chain couples TRBV4-3 to TRBJ2-1; 14 nucleotides match TRBD2. Germline values: CDR1 LGHNA, CDR2 YSLEER. The CDR3 runs to 16 residues. Trimming took 6 bases from V and 5 from J; bases not matched to a gene: 6. CDR3 loop: CASRRGLAGVNNEQFF. CDR3 nucleotide sequence: TGCGCCAGCAGACGGGGACTAGCGGGGGTTAACAATGAGCAGTTCTTC.